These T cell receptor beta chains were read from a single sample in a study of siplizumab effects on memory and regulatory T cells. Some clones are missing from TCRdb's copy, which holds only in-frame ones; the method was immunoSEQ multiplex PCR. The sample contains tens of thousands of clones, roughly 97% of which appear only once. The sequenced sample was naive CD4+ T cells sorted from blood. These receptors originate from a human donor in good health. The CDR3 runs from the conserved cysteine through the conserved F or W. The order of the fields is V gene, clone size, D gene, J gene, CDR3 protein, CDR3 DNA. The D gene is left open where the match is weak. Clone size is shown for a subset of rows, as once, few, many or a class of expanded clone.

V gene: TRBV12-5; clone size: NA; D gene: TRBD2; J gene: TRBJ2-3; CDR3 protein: CASGLGSGGSTDTQYF; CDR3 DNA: TGTGCTAGTGGTTTGGGAAGCGGGGGGAGCACAGATACGCAGTATTTT
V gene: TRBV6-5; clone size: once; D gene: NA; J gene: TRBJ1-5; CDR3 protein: CASSYGNQPQHF; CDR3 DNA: TGTGCCAGCAGTTACGGTAATCAGCCCCAGCATTTT
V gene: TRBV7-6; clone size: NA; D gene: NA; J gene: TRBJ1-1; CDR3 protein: CASSLGPQRLEAFF; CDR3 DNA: TGTGCCAGCAGCTTAGGCCCACAGCGCCTTGAAGCTTTCTTT
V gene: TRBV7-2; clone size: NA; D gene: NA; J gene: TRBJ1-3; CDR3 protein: CASSPGSYSGNTIYF; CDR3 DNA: TGTGCCAGCAGCCCCGGATCTTACTCTGGAAACACCATATATTTT
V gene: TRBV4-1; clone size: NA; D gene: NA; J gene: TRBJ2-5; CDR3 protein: CASSPTGTPWETQYF; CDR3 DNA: TGCGCCAGCAGCCCCACCGGGACACCTTGGGAGACCCAGTACTTC
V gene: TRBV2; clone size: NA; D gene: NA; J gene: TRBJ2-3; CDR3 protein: CASSATWTNTDTQYF; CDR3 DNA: TGTGCCAGCAGCGCAACCTGGACCAACACAGATACGCAGTATTTT
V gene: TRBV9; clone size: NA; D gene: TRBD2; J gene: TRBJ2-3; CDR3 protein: CASSVLAGGNTDTQYF; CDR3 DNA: TGTGCCAGCAGCGTCTTAGCGGGGGGAAACACAGATACGCAGTATTTT
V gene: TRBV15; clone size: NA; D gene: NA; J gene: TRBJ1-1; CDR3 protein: CATSRGPEEAFF; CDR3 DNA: TGTGCCACCAGCAGAGGCCCGGAAGAAGCTTTCTTT
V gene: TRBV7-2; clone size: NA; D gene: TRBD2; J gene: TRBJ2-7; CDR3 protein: CASSSGLAGYEQYF; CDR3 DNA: TGTGCCAGCAGCTCGGGACTAGCGGGCTACGAGCAGTACTTC
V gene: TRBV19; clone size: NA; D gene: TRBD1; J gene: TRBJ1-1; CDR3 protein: CASSFAPDRGRLAFF; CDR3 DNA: TGTGCCAGTAGTTTTGCCCCGGACAGGGGGCGCCTAGCTTTCTTT
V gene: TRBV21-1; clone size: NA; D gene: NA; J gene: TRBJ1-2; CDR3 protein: CASSTPHQRAYGYTF; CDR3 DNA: TGTGCCAGCAGCACCCCCCACCAGAGGGCCTATGGCTACACCTTC
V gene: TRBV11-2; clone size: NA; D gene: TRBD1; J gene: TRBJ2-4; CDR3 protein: CASSRQGGFGNIQYF; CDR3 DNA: TGTGCCAGCAGCCGACAGGGGGGCTTCGGAAACATTCAGTACTTC
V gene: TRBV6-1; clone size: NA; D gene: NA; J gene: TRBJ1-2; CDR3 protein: CASSEFRGYTF; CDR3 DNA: TGTGCCAGCAGTGAATTCCGGGGCTACACCTTC
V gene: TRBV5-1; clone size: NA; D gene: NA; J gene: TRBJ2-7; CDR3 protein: CASSAAYEQYF; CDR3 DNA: TGCGCCAGCAGCGCCGCCTACGAGCAGTACTTC
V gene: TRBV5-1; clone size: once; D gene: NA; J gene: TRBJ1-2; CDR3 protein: CASSFSGQLGYTF; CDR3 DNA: TGCGCCAGCAGCTTTTCTGGACAGCTTGGCTACACCTTC
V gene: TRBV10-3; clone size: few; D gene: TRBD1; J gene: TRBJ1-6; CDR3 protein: CAIQQGLYSPLHF; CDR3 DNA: TGTGCCATACAACAGGGGTTATATTCACCCCTCCACTTT
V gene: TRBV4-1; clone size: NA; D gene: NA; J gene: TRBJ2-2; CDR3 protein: CASSQERKGRGTGELFF; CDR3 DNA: TGCGCCAGCAGCCAAGAAAGGAAGGGAAGGGGCACCGGGGAGCTGTTTTTT
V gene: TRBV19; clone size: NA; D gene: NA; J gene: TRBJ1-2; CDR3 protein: CASSIEVNYGYTF; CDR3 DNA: TGTGCCAGTAGTATCGAGGTAAACTATGGCTACACCTTC
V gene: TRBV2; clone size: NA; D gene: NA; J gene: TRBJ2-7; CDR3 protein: CASIYRSGGAGDEQYF; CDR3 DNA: TGTGCCAGCATTTATCGGTCTGGCGGGGCCGGGGACGAGCAGTACTTC
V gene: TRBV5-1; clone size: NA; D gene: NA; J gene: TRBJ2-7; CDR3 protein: CASSFSSRVGEQYF; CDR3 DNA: TGCGCCAGCAGTTTTTCAAGTAGGGTCGGGGAGCAGTACTTC
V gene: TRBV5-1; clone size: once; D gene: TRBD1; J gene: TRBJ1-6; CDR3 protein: CASSPLTGANRSPLHF; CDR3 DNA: TGCGCCAGCAGTCCGCTGACAGGGGCGAATCGATCACCCCTCCACTTT
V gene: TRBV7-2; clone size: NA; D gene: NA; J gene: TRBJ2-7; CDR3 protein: CASSLGGRGPRVNFYEQYF; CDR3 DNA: TGTGCCAGCAGCTTAGGGGGTCGGGGCCCCCGCGTTAATTTCTACGAGCAGTACTTC
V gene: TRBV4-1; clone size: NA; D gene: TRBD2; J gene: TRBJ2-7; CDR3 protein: CASSPFGLAAYEQYF; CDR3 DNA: TGCGCCAGCAGCCCATTTGGACTAGCGGCCTACGAGCAGTACTTC
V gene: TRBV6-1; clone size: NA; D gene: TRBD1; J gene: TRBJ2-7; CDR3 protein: CASARTGSYEQYF; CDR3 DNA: TGTGCCAGCGCCCGGACAGGGTCCTACGAGCAGTACTTC
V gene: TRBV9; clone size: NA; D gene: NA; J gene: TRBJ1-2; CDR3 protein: CASSAPGPGSYTF; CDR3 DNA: TGTGCCAGCAGCGCTCCCGGGCCTGGGAGCTACACCTTC
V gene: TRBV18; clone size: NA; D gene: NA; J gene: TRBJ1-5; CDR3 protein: CASSTNTRGTYQPQHF; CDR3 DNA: TGTGCCAGCTCCACTAACACCCGGGGTACCTATCAGCCCCAGCATTTT
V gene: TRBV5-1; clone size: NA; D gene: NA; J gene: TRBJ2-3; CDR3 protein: CASSLGGQGNTQYF; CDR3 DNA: TGCGCCAGCAGCTTGGGGGGGCAAGGAAATACGCAGTATTTT
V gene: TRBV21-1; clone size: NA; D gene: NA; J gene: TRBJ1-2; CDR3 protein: CASSKRTVYGYTF; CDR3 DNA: TGTGCCAGCAGCAAAAGGACGGTCTATGGCTACACCTTC
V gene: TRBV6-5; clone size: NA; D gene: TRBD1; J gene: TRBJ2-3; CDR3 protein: CASSYDRETDTQYF; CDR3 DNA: TGTGCCAGCAGTTACGACAGGGAGACAGATACGCAGTATTTT
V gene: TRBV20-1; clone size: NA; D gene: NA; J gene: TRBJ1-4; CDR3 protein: CSVDSNEKLFF; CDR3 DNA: TGCAGTGTAGATTCTAATGAAAAACTGTTTTTT
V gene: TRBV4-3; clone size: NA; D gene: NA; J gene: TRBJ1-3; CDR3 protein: CASSQEVSQGYGNTIYF; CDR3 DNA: TGCGCCAGCAGCCAAGAAGTTTCACAGGGATACGGAAACACCATATATTTT
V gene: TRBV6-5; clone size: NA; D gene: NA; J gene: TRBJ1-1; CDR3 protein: CASSYSRSANTEAFF; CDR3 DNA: TGTGCCAGCAGTTACTCGAGGTCCGCGAACACTGAAGCTTTCTTT
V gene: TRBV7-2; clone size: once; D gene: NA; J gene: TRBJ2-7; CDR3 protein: CASSLGAGTLSSYEQYF; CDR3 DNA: TGTGCCAGCAGCTTAGGGGCCGGGACCCTGAGCTCCTACGAGCAGTACTTC
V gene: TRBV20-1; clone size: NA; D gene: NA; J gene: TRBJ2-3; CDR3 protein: CSASGGQYF; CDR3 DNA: TGCAGTGCTAGCGGAGGACAGTATTTT
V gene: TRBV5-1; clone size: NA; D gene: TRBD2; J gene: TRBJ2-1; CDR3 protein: CASNTGLAGGNEQFF; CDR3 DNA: TGCGCCAGCAACACCGGACTAGCGGGGGGGAATGAGCAGTTCTTC
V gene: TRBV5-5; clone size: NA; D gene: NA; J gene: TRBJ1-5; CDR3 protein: CASSLADSSRYSNQPQHF; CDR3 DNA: TGTGCCAGCAGCCTCGCGGACAGCTCCAGGTATAGCAATCAGCCCCAGCATTTT
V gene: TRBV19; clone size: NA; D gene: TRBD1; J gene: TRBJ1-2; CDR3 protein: CASSRTGQFGYGYTF; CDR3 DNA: TGTGCCAGTAGCAGGACGGGACAGTTCGGCTATGGCTACACCTTC
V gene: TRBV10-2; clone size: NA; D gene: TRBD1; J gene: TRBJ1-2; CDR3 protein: CASARDRGYGYTF; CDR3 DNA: TGCGCCAGTGCCCGGGACAGGGGCTATGGCTACACCTTC
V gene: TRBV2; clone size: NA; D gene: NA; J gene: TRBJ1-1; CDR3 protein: CASSKSPQTSTEAFF; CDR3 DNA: TGTGCCAGCAGCAAAAGCCCCCAAACGAGCACTGAAGCTTTCTTT
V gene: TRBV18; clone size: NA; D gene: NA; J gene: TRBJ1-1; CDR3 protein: CASSPSSVYTEAFF; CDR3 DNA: TGTGCCAGCTCACCTTCGTCGGTTTACACTGAAGCTTTCTTT
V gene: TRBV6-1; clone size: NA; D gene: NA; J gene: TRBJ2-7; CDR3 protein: CASSEGYAVTYEQYF; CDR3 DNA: TGTGCCAGCAGTGAAGGGTACGCGGTGACCTACGAGCAGTACTTC
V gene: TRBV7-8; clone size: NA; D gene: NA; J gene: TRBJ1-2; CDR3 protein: CASSLASASYGYTF; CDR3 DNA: TGTGCCAGCAGCTTAGCGTCGGCTTCATATGGCTACACCTTC
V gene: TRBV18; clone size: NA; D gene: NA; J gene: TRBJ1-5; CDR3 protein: CASSPTRGGDQPQHF; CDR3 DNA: TGTGCCAGCTCACCCACTAGGGGGGGCGATCAGCCCCAGCATTTT
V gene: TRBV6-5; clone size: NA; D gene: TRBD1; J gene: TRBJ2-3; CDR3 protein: CASRGQAISTDTQYF; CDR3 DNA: TGTGCCAGCAGGGGACAGGCCATAAGCACAGATACGCAGTATTTT
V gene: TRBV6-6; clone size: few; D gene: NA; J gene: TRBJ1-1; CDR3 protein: CASQLNTEAFF; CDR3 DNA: TGTGCCAGCCAATTAAACACTGAAGCTTTCTTT
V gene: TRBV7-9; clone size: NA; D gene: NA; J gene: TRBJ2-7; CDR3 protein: CASSQPDRSSYEQYF; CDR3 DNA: TGTGCCAGCAGCCAACCCGACAGGAGCTCCTACGAGCAGTACTTC
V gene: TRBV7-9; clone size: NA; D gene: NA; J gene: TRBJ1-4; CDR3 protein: CASSLFQGSGEKLFF; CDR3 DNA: TGTGCCAGCAGCTTATTCCAGGGTTCGGGTGAAAAACTGTTTTTT
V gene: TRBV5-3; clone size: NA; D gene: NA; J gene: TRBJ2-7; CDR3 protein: CARQFTFSYEQYF; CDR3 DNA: TGTGCCAGACAGTTTACTTTCTCCTACGAGCAGTACTTC
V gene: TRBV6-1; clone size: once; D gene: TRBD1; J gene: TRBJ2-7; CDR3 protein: CASSSGQGLSYEQYF; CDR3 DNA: TGTGCCAGCAGTTCCGGACAGGGGCTCTCCTACGAGCAGTACTTC
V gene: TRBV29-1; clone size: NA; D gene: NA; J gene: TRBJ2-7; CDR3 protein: CSAAGTYSSYEQYF; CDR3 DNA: TGCAGCGCCGCCGGGACATATAGCTCCTACGAGCAGTACTTC
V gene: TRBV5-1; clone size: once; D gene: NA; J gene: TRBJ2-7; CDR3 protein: CASGKQGSRSYEQYF; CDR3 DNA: TGCGCCAGCGGAAAGCAGGGATCTCGGTCCTACGAGCAGTACTTC
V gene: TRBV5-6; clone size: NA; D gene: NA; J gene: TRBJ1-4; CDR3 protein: CASSPAGATNEKLFF; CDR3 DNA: TGTGCCAGCAGCCCCGCAGGGGCAACTAATGAAAAACTGTTTTTT
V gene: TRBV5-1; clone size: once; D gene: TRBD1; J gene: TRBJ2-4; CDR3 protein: CASSPGTGGAKNIQYF; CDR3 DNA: TGCGCCAGCAGCCCAGGGACAGGGGGCGCCAAAAACATTCAGTACTTC
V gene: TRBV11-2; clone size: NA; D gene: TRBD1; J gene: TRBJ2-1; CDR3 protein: CASSRTGGAYNEQFF; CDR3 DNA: TGTGCCAGCAGCCGAACAGGGGGCGCCTACAATGAGCAGTTCTTC
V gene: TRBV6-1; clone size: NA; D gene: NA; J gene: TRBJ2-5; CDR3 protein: CASSEAPGAETQYF; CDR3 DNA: TGTGCCAGCAGTGAAGCTCCGGGGGCTGAGACCCAGTACTTC